This TCR beta chain was identified during a study of blood T cells in healthy people across ages. Primers used in a second PCR of roughly 7 to 12 cycles were a sample-barcoded 5' primer and a J-beta primer mix. TCRdb used MiXCR to reprocess the 5' RACE reads, holding one entry per CDR3 protein. Of under 1,000,000 distinct CDR3 sequences in the sample, roughly 46% were seen once. Regarding the study as a whole: Naive CD4+ cells and diversity were both higher in long-lived donors than in aged donors.

V trimming: 2 bases; J trimming: 2 bases; junction bases outside the gene matches: 0. This CDR3 comprises 14 residues. In germline, CDR1 is MNHNS, CDR2 SASEGT. On this clonotype: Its antigen is not identified.

The sequence derives from a man older than 75 in good health. Source material: blood. The rearrangement joins TRBV6-1 to TRBJ2-3; 8 bases are a match to TRBD1. The DNA of the CDR3 is TGTGCCAGCAGTGAACAGGGGGCCACAGATACGCAGTATTTT. Its translation is CASSEQGATDTQYF.